These 31 T cell receptor beta chains came from one sample sequenced in a study of T cell clonality in common variable immunodeficiency. Measured with immunoSEQ multiplex PCR; TCRdb has only the in-frame clones, and not every one. The specimen has fewer than 40,000 clones, none found just once. Sequences were obtained from peripheral blood mononuclear cells. The source of these receptors is a person aged 18-70 years in good health.

This clone was seen at least ten times. The CDR3 end falls 3 residues outside the read, so it is completed with the germline J gene. This chain connects TRBV6-1 to TRBJ1-2; TRBD1 agrees at 9 bases. The germline gives CDR1 MNHNS, CDR2 SASEGT. J gave up 4 bases and V 2 bases, and 8 bases lay outside the gene matches. The CDR3 has 16 residues. CDR3 sequence: CASSERGTGPGYGYTF. CDR3 DNA, as far as it was read: TGTGCCAGCAGTGAAAGAGGGACAGGGCCGGGCTATGGC.

This clone was observed at least ten times. The read ends 3 residues shy of where the CDR3 ends; the end is completed using the germline J gene. The rearrangement joins TRBV6-2 or TRBV6-3 to TRBJ1-1, with D possibly matching TRBD1 (5 bases). The CDR3 is 15 amino acids. V lost 5 bases, J lost 4 bases, and 17 bases lay in between. Germline CDR1 is MNHEY and CDR2 is SVGEGT. Partial CDR3 DNA: TGTGCCAGCAGTGTGGGGCAGTCGTGGCGCACTGAA. Amino acid sequence: CASSVGQSWRTE. The entire CDR3 protein reads CASSVGQSWRTEAFF.

This clone has at least ten counts. Read sequence stops 3 residues before the CDR3 end, and the germline J gene provides the missing end. V is TRBV5-1 and J is TRBJ1-4, with 8 nucleotides matching TRBD1. In germline, CDR1 is SGHRS, CDR2 YFSETQ. CDR3 length: 14 amino acids. The CDR3 sequence is CASSVDRGYSPLFF. The sequenced part of the CDR3 DNA is TGCGCCAGCAGCGTTGACAGGGGTTATTCACCA.

This clone was counted at least ten times. From the germline J gene comes the end of the CDR3, since the read stops 3 residues before it. V is TRBV20-1 and J is TRBJ2-3; D gene ambiguous. This CDR3 comprises 14 residues. Germline CDR1 reads DFQATT; CDR2 reads SNEGSKA (reference sequence). CDR3 DNA (partial): TGCAGTGCTAGATACTTGGGCTACCAAGAGACG. Its translation is CSARYLGYQET. The entire CDR3 protein reads CSARYLGYQETQYF.

This clone has ten or more counts. The CDR3 end lies 3 residues beyond the end of the read and is filled in from the germline J gene. The chain joins TRBV7-8 to TRBJ1-2; 8 bases map to TRBD1. Trimming at V came to 4 bases and at J to 3 bases, leaving 7 bases not matched to a gene. The CDR3 is made up of 15 amino acids. CDR1 SGHVS and CDR2 FQNEAQ come from the germline V gene. The CDR3 is CASSSGQGWDYGYTF. CDR3 bases read: TGTGCCAGCAGCTCCGGACAGGGTTGGGACTATGGC.

This clone has just a few counts. The CDR3 goes on 3 residues after the read ends, and that part is filled in from the germline J gene. This chain joins TRBV5-1 and TRBJ2-3; TRBD1 matches at 7 bases. Trimming took 7 bases from V and 3 from J; bases not matched to a gene: 8. The CDR3 spans 14 residues. Germline CDR1 and CDR2: SGHRS and YFSETQ. Partial CDR3 DNA: TGCGCCAGCCGGTATATCAGGGGGACAGATACG. It codes for CASRYIRGTDT. The complete CDR3 protein is CASRYIRGTDTQYF.

This clone showed up many times. The read halts 3 residues ahead of the CDR3 end, with the missing end drawn from the germline J gene. The chain joins TRBV5-4 to TRBJ2-1; 11 nucleotides align to TRBD2. The CDR3 loop spans 15 amino acids. The germline CDR1 and CDR2 sequences are SGHNT and YYREEE (reference sequence). Germline trimming cut 0 bases from V and 7 bases from J; bases unmatched to any gene: 3. The CDR3 region is CASSLVRLAGNEQFF. The CDR3 DNA, read in part, is TGTGCCAGCAGCTTGGTCCGACTAGCGGGGAATGAG.

This clone was observed at least ten times. Read data end 3 residues before the CDR3 end; the end is taken from the germline J gene. V usage is TRBV20-1 and J usage is TRBJ1-4; TRBD1 agrees at 8 bases. With 3 bases clipped from V and 5 bases from J, the junction kept 8 bases outside the gene matches. This CDR3 has 15 residues. In germline, CDR1 is DFQATT, CDR2 SNEGSKA (reference sequence). The chain's CDR3 is CSARTRRTGNEKLFF. The part of the CDR3 DNA that was read is TGCAGTGCTAGGACCAGAAGGACAGGGAATGAAAAA.

This clone came up many times. The missing CDR3 end, 3 residues past where the read stops, is filled in from the germline J gene. The chain joins TRBV18 to TRBJ2-1; TRBD1 is a possible D gene (5 bases). CDR1 is KGHSH and CDR2 is LQKENI in the germline V gene. This CDR3 region has 11 residues. Trimming removed 8 bases at V and 8 bases at J, with 10 bases between. This CDR3 is CASTSRDEQFF. The part of the CDR3 DNA that was read is TGTGCCAGCACCTCCAGGGATGAG.

At least ten counts were recorded for this clone. The read ends 3 residues shy of where the CDR3 ends; the end is completed using the germline J gene. The rearrangement links TRBV14 to TRBJ2-1, with 10 bases lining up with TRBD2. CDR3 length equals 19 residues. After removal of 6 bases from V and 2 bases from J, the junction contained 16 bases not matched to a gene. The germline V gene encodes CDR1 SGHDN and CDR2 FVKESK. CDR3 amino acids: CASRRGATGTSVTYNEQFF. The DNA read from the CDR3 is TGTGCCAGCAGACGAGGGGCAACCGGGACTAGCGTCACCTACAATGAG.

This clone was counted many times. The CDR3 end lies 3 residues beyond the end of the read and is filled in from the germline J gene. The chain recombines TRBV20-1 with TRBJ2-3, with D possibly matching TRBD2 (5 bases). The germline gives CDR1 DFQATT, CDR2 SNEGSKA (reference sequence). This CDR3 has 14 residues. V gave up 4 bases and J gave up 1 base, with 12 bases separating them. CDR3 amino acids: CSATPWRGTDTQYF. CDR3 bases read: TGCAGTGCTACCCCGTGGCGGGGCACAGATACG.

This clone was observed a handful of times. The CDR3 end is not reached by the read, which stops 3 residues before it; the germline J gene fills it in. The chain recombines TRBV7-9 with TRBJ2-4; TRBD1 might be the D (6 bases). Germline values: CDR1 SEHNR, CDR2 FQNEAQ (reference sequence). The CDR3 totals 14 residues. The sequenced CDR3 bases are TGTGCCAGCAGCTTATCGGGCAGGGGATATGGT. Protein sequence: CASSLSGRGYG. In full, the CDR3 is CASSLSGRGYGQYF.

A word on this clone: The read comes to an end 3 residues before the CDR3 does, leaving the germline J gene to fill in the end. V usage is TRBV7-8 and J usage is TRBJ1-2, with a possible D match to TRBD1 (5 bases). The germline gives CDR1 SGHVS, CDR2 FQNEAQ. CDR3 length: 16 amino acids. The CDR3 sequence: CASSFTGGMGTYDYTF. The part of the CDR3 DNA that was read is TGTGCCAGCAGCTTCACCGGGGGGATGGGCACCTACGAC.

This clone was seen repeatedly, ten times or more. The observed sequence ends 3 residues before the CDR3 terminus, with the missing tail filled in from the germline J gene. The chain employs TRBV20-1 and TRBJ2-3, with 9 bases fitting TRBD2. The germline gives CDR1 DFQATT, CDR2 SNEGSKA (reference sequence). The CDR3 loop spans 16 amino acids. V dropped 0 bases and J dropped 0; count of bases not matched to a gene: 4. CDR3 bases read: TGCAGTGCTAGAGATCCTAGCGGGGCCAGCACAGATACG. This codes for CSARDPSGASTDT. The complete CDR3 sequence is CSARDPSGASTDTQYF.

This clone was counted many times. Incomplete CDR3 DNA: TGTGCCAGCAGTCGTCTAGCGGGGGTTGGCGAG. It is translated as CASSRLAGVGE. The full CDR3 is CASSRLAGVGEQYF. The V call is TRBV12-3 or TRBV12-4, the J call TRBJ2-7, with 10 bases lining up with TRBD2. The CDR3 is cut off 3 residues early in the read; its end comes from the germline J gene. The CDR3 has 14 residues. V trimming: 5 bases; J trimming: 6 bases; junction bases outside the gene matches: 7.

Many counts were recorded for this clone. The CDR3 is cut off 3 residues early in the read; its end comes from the germline J gene. The J gene is TRBJ2-5, the V gene TRBV13; 13 nucleotides align to TRBD2. The germline V gene encodes CDR1 PRHDT and CDR2 FYEKMQ (reference sequence). The junction had 9 bases not matched to a gene; V was cut back by 5 bases and J by 0 bases. The CDR3 contains 18 residues. CDR3 DNA (partial): TGTGCCAGCAGCCAGAGACTAGCGGGGGGTCCGTACCAAGAGACC. This codes for CASSQRLAGGPYQET. The entire CDR3 sequence reads CASSQRLAGGPYQETQYF.

In its sample, this clone was seen many times. Coverage ceases 3 residues before the CDR3 finishes, and the germline J gene fills in the end. The chain carries TRBV20-1 and TRBJ2-3, with D hard to call. CDR3 size: 13 residues. Germline loops: CDR1 DFQATT, CDR2 SNEGSKA (reference sequence). Partial CDR3 DNA: TGCAGTGCCCCAAGCCTGCACCAAGAGACG. As protein: CSAPSLHQET. The CDR3 reads in full as CSAPSLHQETQYF.

Points on this clone: The DNA ends 3 residues before the CDR3 does, and the rest of the CDR3 is filled in from the germline J gene. V gene TRBV7-9 combines with J gene TRBJ1-2; no clear D. The CDR3 runs to 11 residues. Germline CDR1 and CDR2: SEHNR and FQNEAQ (reference sequence). CDR3 region: CASSLTSDYTF. The sequenced CDR3 bases are TGTGCCAGCAGCTTAACTAGCGAC. Complete variable domain (other parts from reference TRBV7-9 and TRBJ1-2): DTGVSQNPRHKITKRGQNVTFRCDPISEHNRLYWYRQTLGQGPEFLTYFQNEAQLEKSRLLSDRFSAERPKGSFSTLEIQRTEQGDSAMYLCASSLTSDYTFGSGTRLTVV.

This clone was seen many times. The read finishes 3 residues shy of the CDR3 end, and the germline J gene is used to complete it. The rearrangement joins TRBV6-1 to TRBJ1-5; 9 bases map to TRBD1. Germline V CDR1 and CDR2: MNHNS, SASEGT. Trimming removed 4 bases from V and 3 bases from J; junction bases left unmatched: 4. The CDR3 extends over 15 amino acids. Incomplete CDR3 DNA: TGTGCCAGCAGTGGGGGGACAGGGCTCAATCAGCCC. Protein: CASSGGTGLNQP. Given in full, the CDR3 is CASSGGTGLNQPQHF.

A word on this clone: The read gets to within 3 residues of the CDR3 end, and the germline J gene fills in the rest. The chain carries TRBV7-7 and TRBJ1-2; D unresolved. The CDR3 spans 14 residues. From germline, CDR1 is SSHAT and CDR2 FNYEAQ (reference sequence). This chain's CDR3 is CASSLGSGSYDYTF. Partial CDR3 DNA: TGTGCCAGCAGCTTAGGTAGCGGCTCCTACGAC.

At least ten counts were recorded for this clone. The missing CDR3 end, 3 residues past where the read stops, is filled in from the germline J gene. This chain uses TRBV7-2 with TRBJ2-5; the match to TRBD1 covers 7 bases. CDR3 length: 14 residues. With V trimmed by 4 bases and J by 1 base, 3 bases remained unmatched. The V gene's germline CDR1 is SGHTA and CDR2 FQGNSA. The sequenced part of the CDR3 DNA is TGTGCCAGCAGCTCGACAGGGCCCCAAGAGACC. Translated: CASSSTGPQET. In full, the CDR3 is CASSSTGPQETQYF.

There are many counts of this clone. The CDR3 extends 3 residues past the end of the read, so its final part is completed from the germline J gene. The chain has TRBV24-1 and TRBJ2-3, with 10 bases lining up with TRBD1. The CDR3 has 15 amino acids. The germline V gene has CDR1 KGHDR and CDR2 SFDVKD. The trim removed 5 bases at V and 5 bases at J, leaving 6 bases unmatched. The CDR3 DNA, read in part, is TGTGCCACCAGTGTCAGGACAGGGGGGAGAGATACG. This sequence encodes CATSVRTGGRDT. The CDR3 in full is CATSVRTGGRDTQYF.

This clone has ten or more counts. The read comes to an end 3 residues before the CDR3 does, leaving the germline J gene to fill in the end. The chain is built from TRBV20-1 and TRBJ1-2; possibly TRBD1 for D (5 bases). This CDR3 has 14 amino acids. The V gene's germline CDR1 is DFQATT and CDR2 SNEGSKA (reference sequence). Trimming cost V 5 bases and J 2 bases, with 15 bases left between them. CDR3 sequence: CSAPRALVNYGYTF. CDR3 DNA (partial): TGCAGTGCTCCCAGGGCCTTAGTAAACTATGGC.

Here the CDR3 reads CASSSWDSGQYF. The sequenced CDR3 bases are TGTGCCAGCAGCTCCTGGGACTCTGGT. V usage is TRBV7-9 and J usage is TRBJ2-4; a weak D match, TRBD2 (6 bases). From the germline J gene comes the end of the CDR3, since the read stops 3 residues before it. Germline CDR1 reads SEHNR; CDR2 reads FQNEAQ (reference sequence). CDR3 length equals 12 residues.

Details on this clone: The read stops 3 residues short of the end of the CDR3; the missing end is completed from the germline J gene. V is TRBV5-1 and J is TRBJ2-5; D gene unclear. This CDR3 has 15 amino acids. Trimming shortened V by 4 bases and J by 2 bases, and 15 bases separated the two germline ends. Per germline, CDR1 SGHRS and CDR2 YFSETQ. CDR3 DNA (partial): TGCGCCAGCAGCCTGGGCGGTTGGGTACAAGAGACC. Translating gives CASSLGGWVQET. The whole CDR3 protein is CASSLGGWVQETQYF.

This clone was recorded many times. Coverage ceases 3 residues before the CDR3 finishes, and the germline J gene fills in the end. The rearrangement uses TRBV30 and TRBJ2-1; D tentatively fits TRBD1 or TRBD2 (5 bases each). The CDR3 is made up of 14 amino acids. Germline CDR1 and CDR2: GTSNPN and SVGIG (reference sequence). Trimming removed 0 bases at V and 5 bases at J, with 11 bases between. CDR3 DNA (partial): TGTGCCTGGAGTGTGGGAGCAGGGAACAATGAG. Encoded protein: CAWSVGAGNNE. The CDR3, in full, reads CAWSVGAGNNEQFF. Combining the CDR3 with reference TRBV30 and TRBJ2-1 gives the whole variable domain SQTIHQWPATLVQPVGSPLSLECTVEGTSNPNLYWYRQAAGRGLQLLFYSVGIGQISSEVPQNLSASRPQDRQFILSSKKLLLSDSGFYLCAWSVGAGNNEQFFGPGTRLTVL.

This clone is medium-sized in the sample. The CDR3 end falls 3 residues outside the read, so it is completed with the germline J gene. The rearrangement uses TRBV19 and TRBJ2-2; D gene ambiguous. The CDR3 is made up of 11 amino acids. Trimming cost V 4 bases and J 9 bases, with 6 bases left between them. Germline-derived CDR1 and CDR2 are LNHDA and SQIVND (reference sequence). CDR3 residues: CASSTPWELFF. The CDR3 DNA, read in part, is TGTGCCAGTAGTACCCCCTGGGAG. Using reference TRBV19 and TRBJ2-2 for the parts outside the CDR3, the full variable domain is DGGITQSPKYLFRKEGQNVTLSCEQNLNHDAMYWYRQDPGQGLRLIYYSQIVNDFQKGDIAEGYSVSREKKESFPLTVTSAQKNPTAFYLCASSTPWELFFGEGSRLTVL.

This clone was detected ten times or more. The CDR3 end is not reached by the read, which stops 3 residues before it; the germline J gene fills it in. This chain joins TRBV5-6 and TRBJ1-2; D is unresolved. V shed 1 base and J shed 3 bases, with 4 bases lying between them. CDR3 length: 12 amino acids. In germline, CDR1 is SGHDT, CDR2 YYEEEE. The CDR3 bases that were read are TGTGCCAGCAGCTTGCAGTACTATGGC. Translating it yields CASSLQYYG. The entire CDR3 protein reads CASSLQYYGYTF.

This clone was found many times. The observed sequence ends 3 residues before the CDR3 terminus, with the missing tail filled in from the germline J gene. The chain uses TRBV2 and TRBJ1-6, with 7 bases fitting TRBD1. The CDR3 consists of 14 residues. Germline loops: CDR1 SNHLY, CDR2 FYNNEI. With 5 bases clipped from V and 10 bases from J, the junction kept 8 bases outside the gene matches. CDR3 sequence: CASSPGTVWSPLHF. The CDR3 bases that were read are TGTGCCAGCAGTCCCGGGACAGTTTGGTCACCC.

At least ten counts were recorded for this clone. At one of its ends the junction is not consistent with the germline gene, which may arise from a read error. The read comes to an end 3 residues before the CDR3 does, leaving the germline J gene to fill in the end. V usage is TRBV7-2 and J usage is TRBJ2-2, with a possible D match to TRBD1 (5 bases). Looked up from germline, CDR1 is SGHTA and CDR2 is FQGNSA. This CDR3 contains 15 residues. CDR3 in amino acids: CAGRHRQLYTGELFF. The CDR3 bases that were read are TGTGCCGGCAGACACAGACAGCTATACACCGGGGAG.

This clone was observed many times. The sequenced fragment ends 3 residues before the CDR3 boundary, so the rest is inferred from the germline J gene. The chain uses TRBV5-1 and TRBJ2-3; TRBD2 agrees at 11 bases. V lost 1 base and J lost 0; bases outside the gene matches: 4. Germline CDR1 is SGHRS and CDR2 is YFSETQ. CDR3 length equals 17 residues. Here the CDR3 reads CASSLSLAGGSTDTQYF. The covered CDR3 bases are TGCGCCAGCAGCTTGTCCCTAGCGGGGGGTAGCACAGATACG.